This section outlines one T cell receptor beta chain sequence together with its context. Its antigen is unidentified. The data stem from a study of a mutant IDH1 vaccine in newly diagnosed glioma. About the research overall: Treated patients, 62.5% male and around 38% female, averaged about 40 years of age. Therapy received beforehand was radiotherapy, temozolomide, or both, with most patients given both. The study, taken as a whole, reports: Overall, around 93% of patients had vaccine-induced immune responses.

V gave up 1 base and J gave up 7 bases, with 8 bases separating them. The germline V gene has CDR1 LNHNV and CDR2 YYDKDF (reference sequence). The CDR3 runs to 13 residues. This sample's time point: baseline, week 1 (first vaccination visit). Treatment given: pre-vaccination baseline after standard-of-care therapy. Those who donated had recent WHO grade 3 or 4 IDH1-mutant, ATRX-lost astrocytomas. The assay was immunoSEQ multiplex PCR, and TCRdb's table has in-frame clones only and misses some. The sample has 40,000 or so clones; roughly 78% are singletons. The sample was PBMCs, taken from a glioma patient treated with radiotherapy, temozolomide or both. The V and J genes are TRBV15 and TRBJ1-5; D is unresolved. The source is a man aged 35 to 55 with glioma. Some clones in this sample may be carry-over from other donors' samples. As DNA, the CDR3 is TGTGCCACCAGCAGAGGTAGGGAACAGCCCCAGCATTTT. Translating gives CATSRGREQPQHF.